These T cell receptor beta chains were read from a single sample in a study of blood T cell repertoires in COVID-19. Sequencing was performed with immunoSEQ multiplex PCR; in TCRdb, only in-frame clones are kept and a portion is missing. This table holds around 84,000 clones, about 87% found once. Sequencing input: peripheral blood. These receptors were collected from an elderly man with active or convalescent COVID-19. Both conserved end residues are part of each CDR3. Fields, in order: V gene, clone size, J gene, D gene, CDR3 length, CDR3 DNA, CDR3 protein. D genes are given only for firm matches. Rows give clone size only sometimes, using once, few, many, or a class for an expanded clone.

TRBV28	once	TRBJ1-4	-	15	TGTGCCACCCGCGGGACCCTTGCAACTAATGAAAAACTGTTTTTT	CATRGTLATNEKLFF
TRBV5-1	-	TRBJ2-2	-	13	TGCGCCAGCAGCTTGGACCGAGGGGGGGAGCTGTTTTTT	CASSLDRGGELFF
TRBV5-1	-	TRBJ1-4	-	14	TGCGCCAGCAGCTTAGGAGTGCTTAATGAAAAACTGTTTTTT	CASSLGVLNEKLFF
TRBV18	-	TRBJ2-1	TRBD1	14	TGTGCCAGCTCACCAACGACAGGGGGCTCTCGCGATGTCTTC	CASSPTTGGSRDVF
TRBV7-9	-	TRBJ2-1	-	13	TGTGCCAGCAGCCCCTCGACTAGGAGAGAGCAGTTCTTC	CASSPSTRREQFF
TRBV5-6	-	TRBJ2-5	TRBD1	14	TGTGCCAGCAGCGAAACAGGGGGAAGAGAGACCCAGTACTTC	CASSETGGRETQYF
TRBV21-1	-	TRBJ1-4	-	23	TGTGCCAGCAGCAAAGGAGGATTTGTGGGGGCAAAACTTCTGGGACAATGGGATGAAAAACTGTTTTTT	CASSKGGFVGAKLLGQWDEKLFF
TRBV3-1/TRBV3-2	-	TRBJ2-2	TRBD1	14	TGTGCCAGCAGCCACACCGACAGGGCCGGGGAGCTGTTTTTT	CASSHTDRAGELFF
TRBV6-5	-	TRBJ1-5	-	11	TGTGCCAGCAGTCTGAATCAGCCCCAGCATTTT	CASSLNQPQHF
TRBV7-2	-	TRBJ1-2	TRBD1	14	TGTGCCAGCAGCCACAGAGCCACAGGGGACGGCTACACCTTC	CASSHRATGDGYTF
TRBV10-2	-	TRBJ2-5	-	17	TGCGCCAGCAGCGAACACCGGGACACACAAGAGCAAGAGACCCAGTACTTC	CASSEHRDTQEQETQYF
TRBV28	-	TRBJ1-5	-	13	TGTGCCACAGCATTACAGCCGAATCAGCCCCAGCATTTT	CATALQPNQPQHF
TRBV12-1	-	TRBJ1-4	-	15	TGTGCCAGCAGCTTTGGGAGGGGCGTAAAGGAAAAACTGTTTTTT	CASSFGRGVKEKLFF
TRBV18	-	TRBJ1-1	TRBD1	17	TGTGCCAGCTCACCAACTATGCTGACAGGGCAGAACACTGAAGCTTTCTTT	CASSPTMLTGQNTEAFF
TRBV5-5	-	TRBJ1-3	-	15	TGTGCCAGCACCCGAACCGGGATGTCTGGAAACACCATATATTTT	CASTRTGMSGNTIYF
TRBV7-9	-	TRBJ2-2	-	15	TGTGCCAGCAGCCACCGAGGGGGTGTCCCCGGGGAGCTGTTTTTT	CASSHRGGVPGELFF
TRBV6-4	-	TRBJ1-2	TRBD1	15	TGTGCCAGCAGTGAGACCTCGACAGGGTCCTATGGCTACACCTTC	CASSETSTGSYGYTF
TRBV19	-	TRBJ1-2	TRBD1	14	TGTGCCAGTAGGGGGGACAGGGTAAACTATGGCTACACCTTC	CASRGDRVNYGYTF
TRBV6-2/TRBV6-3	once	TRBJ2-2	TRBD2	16	TGTGCCAGCAGTGCCCAGCGGGGCGCGAACACCGGGGAGCTGTTTTTT	CASSAQRGANTGELFF
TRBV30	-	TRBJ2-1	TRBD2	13	TGTGCCTGGAGTGCGCTAGCGGGATTTGAGCAGTTCTTC	CAWSALAGFEQFF
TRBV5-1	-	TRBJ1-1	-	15	TGCGCCAGCAGCTTGCAGGGCCGCGAGAACACTGAAGCTTTCTTT	CASSLQGRENTEAFF
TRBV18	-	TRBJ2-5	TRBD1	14	TGTGCCAGCTCTCGACAGGGAGACCAAGAGACCCAGTACTTC	CASSRQGDQETQYF
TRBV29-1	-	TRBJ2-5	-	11	TGCAGCGTTCACCCCGGGGAGACCCAGTACTTC	CSVHPGETQYF
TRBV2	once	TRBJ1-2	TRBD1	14	TGTGCCAGCAGCGCCAGACAGGGACCCTATGGCTACACCTTC	CASSARQGPYGYTF
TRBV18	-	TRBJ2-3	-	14	TGTGCCAGCTCACCCACAGGGTCCACAGATACGCAGTATTTT	CASSPTGSTDTQYF
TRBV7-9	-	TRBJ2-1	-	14	TGTGCCAGCAGCTTAGTAACCGGGTTCGATGAGCAGTTCTTC	CASSLVTGFDEQFF
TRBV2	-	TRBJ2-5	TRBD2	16	TGTGCCAGCTCGACGCGGGGGGGCCTACTGGTCGAGACCCAGTACTTC	CASSTRGGLLVETQYF
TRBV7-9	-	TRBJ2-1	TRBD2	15	TGTGCCAGCAGTTATAGCGGGAGGGCCGGAAATGAGCAGTTCTTC	CASSYSGRAGNEQFF
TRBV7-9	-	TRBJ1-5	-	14	TGTGCCAGCAGCTTTGGCAACAATCAACAGCCCCAGCATTTT	CASSFGNNQQPQHF
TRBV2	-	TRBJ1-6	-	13	TGTGCCAGCAGTGAAGGGCCGAATTCACCCCTCCACTTT	CASSEGPNSPLHF
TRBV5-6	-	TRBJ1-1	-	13	TGTGCCAGCAGCTTGGTCGGAGACACTGAAGCTTTCTTT	CASSLVGDTEAFF
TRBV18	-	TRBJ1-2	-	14	TGTGCCAGCTCACCACCGGTTTCCGGGTATGGCTACACCTTC	CASSPPVSGYGYTF
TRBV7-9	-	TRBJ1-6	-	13	TGTGCCAGCAGCTTAGGGGGGCCTTCACCCCTCCACTTT	CASSLGGPSPLHF
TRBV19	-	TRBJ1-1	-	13	TGTGCCAGTAGTATTGACAGGATCGCTGAAGCTTTCTTT	CASSIDRIAEAFF
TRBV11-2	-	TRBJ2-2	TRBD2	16	TGTGCCAGCAGCTTAGGCGGGAGTCGGTTCACCGGGGAGCTGTTTTTT	CASSLGGSRFTGELFF
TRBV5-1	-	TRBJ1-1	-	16	TGCGCCAGCAGCTTGGTTTTAGCCAGACGGAGCACTGAAGCTTTCTTT	CASSLVLARRSTEAFF
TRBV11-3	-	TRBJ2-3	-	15	TGTGCCAGCAGCTTAGATGCCCCACTCTCAGATACGCAGTATTTT	CASSLDAPLSDTQYF
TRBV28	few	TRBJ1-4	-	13	TGTGCCAGCAGTTTAGGGGCGGGAGAAAAACTGTTTTTT	CASSLGAGEKLFF
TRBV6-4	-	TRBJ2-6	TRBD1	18	TGTGCCAGCAGCACCGGGACAGGGTTTGGGTCTGGGGCCAACGTCCTGACTTTC	CASSTGTGFGSGANVLTF
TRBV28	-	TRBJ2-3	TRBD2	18	TGTGCCAGCAGTCCATCTCCGGGACTAGCGGGGGACGTAGATACGCAGTATTTT	CASSPSPGLAGDVDTQYF
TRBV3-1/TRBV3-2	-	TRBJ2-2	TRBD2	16	TGTGCCAGCAGCACAGGACTAGCGTTCAGCACCGGGGAGCTGTTTTTT	CASSTGLAFSTGELFF